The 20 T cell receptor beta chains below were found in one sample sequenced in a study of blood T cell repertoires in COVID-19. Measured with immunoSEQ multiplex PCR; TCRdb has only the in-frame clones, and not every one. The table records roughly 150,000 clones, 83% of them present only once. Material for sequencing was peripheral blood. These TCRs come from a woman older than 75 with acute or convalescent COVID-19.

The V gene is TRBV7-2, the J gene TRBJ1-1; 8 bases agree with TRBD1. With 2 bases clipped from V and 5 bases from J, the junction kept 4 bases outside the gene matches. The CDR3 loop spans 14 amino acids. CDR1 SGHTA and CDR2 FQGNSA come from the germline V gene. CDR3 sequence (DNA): TGTGCCAGCAGCTTAAAACAGGGGGGAACTGAAGCTTTCTTT. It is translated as CASSLKQGGTEAFF. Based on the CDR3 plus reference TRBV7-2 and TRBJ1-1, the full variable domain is GAGVSQSPSNKVTEKGKDVELRCDPISGHTALYWYRQSLGQGLEFLIYFQGNSAPDKSGLPSDRFSAERTGGSVSTLTIQRTQQEDSAVYLCASSLKQGGTEAFFGQGTRLTVV.

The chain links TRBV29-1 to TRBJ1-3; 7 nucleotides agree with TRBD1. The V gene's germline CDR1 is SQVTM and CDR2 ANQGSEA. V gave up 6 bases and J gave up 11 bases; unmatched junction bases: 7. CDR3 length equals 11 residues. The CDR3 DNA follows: TGCAGCGTAAGGACAGGCAAGGCCATATATTTT. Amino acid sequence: CSVRTGKAIYF. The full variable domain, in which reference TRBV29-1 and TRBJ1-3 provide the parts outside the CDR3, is SAVISQKPSRDICQRGTSLTIQCQVDSQVTMMFWYRQQPGQSLTLIATANQGSEATYESGFVIDKFPISRPNLTFSTLTVSNMSPEDSSIYLCSVRTGKAIYFGEGSWLTVV.

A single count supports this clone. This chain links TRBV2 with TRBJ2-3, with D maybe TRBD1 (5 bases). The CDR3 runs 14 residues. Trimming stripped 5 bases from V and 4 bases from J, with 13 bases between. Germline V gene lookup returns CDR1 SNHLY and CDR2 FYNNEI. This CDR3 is CASSNEGASDTQYF. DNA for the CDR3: TGTGCCAGCAGTAACGAAGGGGCTTCAGATACGCAGTATTTT.

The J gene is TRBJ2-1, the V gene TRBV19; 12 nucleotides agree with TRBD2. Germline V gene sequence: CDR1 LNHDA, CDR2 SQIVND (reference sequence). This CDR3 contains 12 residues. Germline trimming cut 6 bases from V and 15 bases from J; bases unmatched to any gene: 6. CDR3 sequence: CASSPASGRVFF. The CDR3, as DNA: TGTGCCAGTAGCCCGGCTAGCGGGAGGGTGTTCTTC.

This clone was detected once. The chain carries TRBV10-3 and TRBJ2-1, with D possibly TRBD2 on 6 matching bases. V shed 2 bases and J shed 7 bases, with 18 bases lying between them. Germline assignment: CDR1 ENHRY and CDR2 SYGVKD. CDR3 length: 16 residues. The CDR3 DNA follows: TGTGCCATCAGTGAGGTGTGGGACTGGGGATTTAATGAGCAGTTCTTC. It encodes CAISEVWDWGFNEQFF.

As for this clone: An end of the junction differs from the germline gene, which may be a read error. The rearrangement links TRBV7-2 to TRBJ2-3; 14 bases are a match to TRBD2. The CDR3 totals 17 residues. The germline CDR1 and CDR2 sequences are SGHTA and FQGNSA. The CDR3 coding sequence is TGTGCCAGCAGCGTAGCCGGGACTAGCGGGAGTCCAGATACGCAGTATTTT. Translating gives CASSVAGTSGSPDTQYF.

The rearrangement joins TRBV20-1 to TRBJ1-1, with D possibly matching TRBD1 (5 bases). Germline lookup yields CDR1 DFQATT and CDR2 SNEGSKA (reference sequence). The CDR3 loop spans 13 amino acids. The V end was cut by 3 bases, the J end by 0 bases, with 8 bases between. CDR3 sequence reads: CSASGGVNTEAFF. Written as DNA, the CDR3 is TGCAGTGCTAGTGGGGGAGTGAACACTGAAGCTTTCTTT.

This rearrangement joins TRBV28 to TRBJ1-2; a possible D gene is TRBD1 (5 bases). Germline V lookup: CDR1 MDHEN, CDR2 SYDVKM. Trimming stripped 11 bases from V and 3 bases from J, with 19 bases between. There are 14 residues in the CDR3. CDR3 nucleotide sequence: TGTGCCGCTCGCCGCGGAGGGGAGGACTATGGCTACACCTTC. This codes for CAARRGGEDYGYTF.

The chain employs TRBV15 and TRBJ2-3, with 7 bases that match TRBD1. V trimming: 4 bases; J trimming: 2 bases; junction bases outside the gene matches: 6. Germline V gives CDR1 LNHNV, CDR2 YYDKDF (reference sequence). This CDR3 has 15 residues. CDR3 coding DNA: TGTGCCACCAGCAAGGGGGCGGACACCACAGATACGCAGTATTTT. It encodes CATSKGADTTDTQYF.

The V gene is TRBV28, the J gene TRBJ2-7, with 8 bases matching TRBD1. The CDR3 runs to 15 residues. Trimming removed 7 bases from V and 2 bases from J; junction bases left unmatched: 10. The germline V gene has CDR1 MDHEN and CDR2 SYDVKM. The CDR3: CASTEDRGIPYEQYF. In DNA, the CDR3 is TGTGCCAGCACCGAAGACAGGGGAATTCCCTACGAGCAGTACTTC.

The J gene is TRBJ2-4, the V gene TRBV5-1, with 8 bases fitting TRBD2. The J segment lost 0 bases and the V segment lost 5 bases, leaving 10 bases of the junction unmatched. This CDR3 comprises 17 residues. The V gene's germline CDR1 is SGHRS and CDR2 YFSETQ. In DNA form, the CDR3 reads TGCGCCAGCAGTAGCGGGGCTGGGGAAAAAGCCAAAAACATTCAGTACTTC. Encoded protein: CASSSGAGEKAKNIQYF. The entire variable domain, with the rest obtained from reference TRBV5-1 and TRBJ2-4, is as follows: KAGVTQTPRYLIKTRGQQVTLSCSPISGHRSVSWYQQTPGQGLQFLFEYFSETQRNKGNFPGRFSGRQFSNSRSEMNVSTLELGDSALYLCASSSGAGEKAKNIQYFGAGTRLSVL.

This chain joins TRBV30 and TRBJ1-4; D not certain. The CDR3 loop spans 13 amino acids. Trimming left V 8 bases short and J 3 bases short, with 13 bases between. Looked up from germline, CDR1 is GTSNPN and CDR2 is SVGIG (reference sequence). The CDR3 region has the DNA TGTGCCGGTCTCGGGTTGTCTAATGAAAAACTGTTTTTT. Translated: CAGLGLSNEKLFF.

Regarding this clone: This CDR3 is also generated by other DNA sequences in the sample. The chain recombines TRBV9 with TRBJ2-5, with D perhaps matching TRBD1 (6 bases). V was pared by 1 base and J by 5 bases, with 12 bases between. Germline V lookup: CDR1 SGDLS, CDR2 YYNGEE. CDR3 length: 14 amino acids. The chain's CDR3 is CASSVTGGKETQYF. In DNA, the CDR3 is TGTGCCAGCAGCGTAACTGGGGGCAAGGAGACCCAGTACTTC.

The CDR3 spells CASSQDRVSEAFF. CDR3 sequence (DNA): TGCGCCAGCAGCCAAGATCGGGTGAGTGAAGCTTTCTTT. The chain recombines TRBV4-3 with TRBJ1-1; D ambiguous. The CDR3 has 13 amino acids. The germline V and J ends were trimmed by 0 bases and 7 bases, with 9 bases remaining between them. Per the germline V gene, CDR1 is LGHNA and CDR2 is YSLEER.

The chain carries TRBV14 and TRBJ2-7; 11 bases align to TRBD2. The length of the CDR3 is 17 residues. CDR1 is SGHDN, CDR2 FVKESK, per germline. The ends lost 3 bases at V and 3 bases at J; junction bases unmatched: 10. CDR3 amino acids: CASSQRNSGRDFYEQYF. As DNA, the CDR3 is TGTGCCAGCAGCCAGAGGAATAGCGGGAGGGATTTCTACGAGCAGTACTTC. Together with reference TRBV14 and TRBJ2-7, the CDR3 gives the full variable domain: EAGVTQFPSHSVIEKGQTVTLRCDPISGHDNLYWYRRVMGKEIKFLLHFVKESKQDESGMPNNRFLAERTGGTYSTLKVQPAELEDSGVYFCASSQRNSGRDFYEQYFGPGTRLTVT.

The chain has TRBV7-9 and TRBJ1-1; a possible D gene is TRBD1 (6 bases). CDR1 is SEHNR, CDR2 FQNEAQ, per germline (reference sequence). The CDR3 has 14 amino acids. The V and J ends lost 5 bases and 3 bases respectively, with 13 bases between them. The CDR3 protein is CASSTRQVDTEAFF. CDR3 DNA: TGTGCCAGCAGCACCAGACAGGTTGACACTGAAGCTTTCTTT.

DNA for the CDR3: TGTGCCACCTCTGAGGGGACTTCCTACGAGCAGTACTTC. Protein: CATSEGTSYEQYF. The chain joins TRBV18 to TRBJ2-7, with a weak D call TRBD2 (6 bases). Germline CDR1 is KGHSH and CDR2 is LQKENI. This CDR3 region has 13 residues. Trimming took off 10 bases at V and 1 base at J, with 14 bases between the two ends.

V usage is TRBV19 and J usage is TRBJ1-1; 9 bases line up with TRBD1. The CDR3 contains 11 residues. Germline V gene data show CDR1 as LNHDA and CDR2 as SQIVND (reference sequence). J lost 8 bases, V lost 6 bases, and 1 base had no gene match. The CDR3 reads CASRQGAEAFF. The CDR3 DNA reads TGTGCCAGTAGACAGGGGGCAGAAGCTTTCTTT.

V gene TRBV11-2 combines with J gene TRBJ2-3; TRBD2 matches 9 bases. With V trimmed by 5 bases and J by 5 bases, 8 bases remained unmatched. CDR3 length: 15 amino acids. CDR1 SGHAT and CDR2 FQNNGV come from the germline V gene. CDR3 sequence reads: CASSRHSGSVDTQYF. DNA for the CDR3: TGTGCCAGCAGCCGACATAGCGGGAGTGTAGATACGCAGTATTTT.

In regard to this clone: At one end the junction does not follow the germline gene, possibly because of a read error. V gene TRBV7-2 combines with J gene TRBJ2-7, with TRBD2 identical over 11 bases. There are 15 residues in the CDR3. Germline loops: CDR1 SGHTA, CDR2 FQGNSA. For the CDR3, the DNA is TGTGCCAGCAGCACGCGAGCGCTAGCGGGGGGTGTGGAGCTCTTC. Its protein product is CASSTRALAGGVELF.